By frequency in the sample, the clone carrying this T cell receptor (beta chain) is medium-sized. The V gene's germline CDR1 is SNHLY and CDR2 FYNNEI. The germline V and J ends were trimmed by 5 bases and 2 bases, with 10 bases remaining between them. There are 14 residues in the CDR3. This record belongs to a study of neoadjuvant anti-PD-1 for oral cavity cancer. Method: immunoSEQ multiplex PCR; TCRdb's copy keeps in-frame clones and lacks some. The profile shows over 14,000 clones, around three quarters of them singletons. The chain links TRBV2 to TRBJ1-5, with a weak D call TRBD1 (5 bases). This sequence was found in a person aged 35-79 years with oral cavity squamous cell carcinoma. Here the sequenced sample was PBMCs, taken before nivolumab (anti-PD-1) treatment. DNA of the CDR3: TGTGCCAGCAGTCTGGGGCAAGGCAATCAGCCCCAGCATTTT. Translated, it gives CASSLGQGNQPQHF.